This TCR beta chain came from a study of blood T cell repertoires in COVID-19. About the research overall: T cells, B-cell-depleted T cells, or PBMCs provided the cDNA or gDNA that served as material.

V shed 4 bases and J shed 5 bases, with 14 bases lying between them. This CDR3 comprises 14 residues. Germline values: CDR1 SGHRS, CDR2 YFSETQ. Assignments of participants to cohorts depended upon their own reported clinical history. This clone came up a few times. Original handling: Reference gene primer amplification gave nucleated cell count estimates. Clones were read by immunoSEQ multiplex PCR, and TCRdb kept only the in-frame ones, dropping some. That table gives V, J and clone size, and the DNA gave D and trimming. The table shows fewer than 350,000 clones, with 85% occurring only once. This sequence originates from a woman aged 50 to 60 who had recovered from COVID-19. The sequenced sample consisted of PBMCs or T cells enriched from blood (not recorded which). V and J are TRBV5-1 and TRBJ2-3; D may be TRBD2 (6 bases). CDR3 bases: TGCGCCAGCAGCCCTGGACTAACTGTAGATACGCAGTATTTT. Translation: CASSPGLTVDTQYF.